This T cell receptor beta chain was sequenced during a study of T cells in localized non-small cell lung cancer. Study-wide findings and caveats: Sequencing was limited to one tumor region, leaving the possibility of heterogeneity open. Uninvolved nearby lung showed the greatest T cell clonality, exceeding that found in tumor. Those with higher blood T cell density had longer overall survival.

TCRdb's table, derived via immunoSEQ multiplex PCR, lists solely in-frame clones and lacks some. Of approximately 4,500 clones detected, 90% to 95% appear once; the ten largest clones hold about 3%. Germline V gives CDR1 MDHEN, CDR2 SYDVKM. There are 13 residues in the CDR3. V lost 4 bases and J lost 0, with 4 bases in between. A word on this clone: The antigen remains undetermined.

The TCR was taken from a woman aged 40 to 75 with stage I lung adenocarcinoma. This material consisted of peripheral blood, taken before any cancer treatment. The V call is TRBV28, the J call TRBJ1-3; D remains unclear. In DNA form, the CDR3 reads TGTGCCAGCAGTTCGAGCTCTGGAAACACCATATATTTT. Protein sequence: CASSSSSGNTIYF.